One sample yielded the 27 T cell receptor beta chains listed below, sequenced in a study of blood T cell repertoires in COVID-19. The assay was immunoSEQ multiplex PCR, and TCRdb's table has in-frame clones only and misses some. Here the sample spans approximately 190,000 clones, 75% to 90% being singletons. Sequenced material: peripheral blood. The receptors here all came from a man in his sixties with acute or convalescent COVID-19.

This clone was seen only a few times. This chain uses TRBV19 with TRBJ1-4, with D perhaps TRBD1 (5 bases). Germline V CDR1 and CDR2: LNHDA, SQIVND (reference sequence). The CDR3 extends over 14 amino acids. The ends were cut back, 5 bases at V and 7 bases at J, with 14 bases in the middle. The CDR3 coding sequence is TGTGCCAGTAGTCTCAAGGGCACAGGTGAAAAACTGTTTTTT. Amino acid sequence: CASSLKGTGEKLFF.

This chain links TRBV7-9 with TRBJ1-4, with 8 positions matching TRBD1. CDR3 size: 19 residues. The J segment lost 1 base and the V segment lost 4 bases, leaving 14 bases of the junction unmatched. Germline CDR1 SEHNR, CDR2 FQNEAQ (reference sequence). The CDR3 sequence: CASSWEIRQGRRTNEKLFF. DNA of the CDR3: TGTGCCAGCAGCTGGGAGATTCGACAGGGGAGGCGAACTAATGAAAAACTGTTTTTT.

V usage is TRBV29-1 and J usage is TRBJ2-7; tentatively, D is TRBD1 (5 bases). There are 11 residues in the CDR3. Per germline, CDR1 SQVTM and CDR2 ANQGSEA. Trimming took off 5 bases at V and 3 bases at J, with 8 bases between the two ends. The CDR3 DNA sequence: TGCAGCGTTCGGACAAGCTACGAGCAGTACTTC. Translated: CSVRTSYEQYF.

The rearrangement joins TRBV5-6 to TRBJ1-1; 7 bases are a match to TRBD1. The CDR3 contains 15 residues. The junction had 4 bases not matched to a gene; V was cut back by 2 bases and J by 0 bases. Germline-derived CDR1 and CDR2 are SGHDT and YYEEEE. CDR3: CASSFPGTVNTEAFF. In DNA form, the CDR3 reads TGTGCCAGCAGCTTCCCCGGGACAGTGAACACTGAAGCTTTCTTT.

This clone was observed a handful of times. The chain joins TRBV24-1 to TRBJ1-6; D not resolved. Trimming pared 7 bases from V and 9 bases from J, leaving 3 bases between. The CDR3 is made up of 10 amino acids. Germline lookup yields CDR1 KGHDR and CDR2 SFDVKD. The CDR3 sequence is CATRASPLHF. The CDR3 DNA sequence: TGTGCCACCAGGGCTTCACCCCTCCACTTT.

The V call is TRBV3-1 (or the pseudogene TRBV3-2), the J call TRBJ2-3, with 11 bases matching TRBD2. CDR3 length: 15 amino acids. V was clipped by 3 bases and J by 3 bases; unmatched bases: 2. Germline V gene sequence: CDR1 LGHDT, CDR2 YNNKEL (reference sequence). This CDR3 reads CASSHVAGGTDTQYF. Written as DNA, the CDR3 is TGTGCCAGCAGCCATGTAGCGGGAGGGACAGATACGCAGTATTTT.

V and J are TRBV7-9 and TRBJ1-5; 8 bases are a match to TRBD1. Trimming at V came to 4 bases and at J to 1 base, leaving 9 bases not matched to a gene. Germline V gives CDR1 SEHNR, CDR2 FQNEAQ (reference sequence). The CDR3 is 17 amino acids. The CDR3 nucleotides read TGTGCCAGCAGCTCCCCGACAGGGGCTGGGAGCAATCAGCCCCAGCATTTT. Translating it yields CASSSPTGAGSNQPQHF.

The CDR3 region has the DNA TGTGCCAGCAGCCAAGAAGAAGGGGTGACTAGCCAGAACACCGGGGAGCTGTTTTTT. It is translated as CASSQEEGVTSQNTGELFF. The V gene is TRBV4-2, the J gene TRBJ2-2; TRBD2 matches at 7 bases. This CDR3 has 19 amino acids. The germline CDR1 and CDR2 sequences are LGHNA and YNFKEQ. Trimming removed 0 bases from V and 1 base from J; junction bases left unmatched: 11.

As DNA, the CDR3 is TGTGCCAGCAACCCGGGACAGGGAAATGAAAAACTGTTTTTT. Translating it yields CASNPGQGNEKLFF. The V and J genes are TRBV5-5 and TRBJ1-4; 9 nucleotides agree with TRBD1. Germline CDR1 SGHKS, CDR2 YYEKEE (reference sequence). V dropped 6 bases and J dropped 5; count of bases not matched to a gene: 5. The CDR3 runs 14 residues.

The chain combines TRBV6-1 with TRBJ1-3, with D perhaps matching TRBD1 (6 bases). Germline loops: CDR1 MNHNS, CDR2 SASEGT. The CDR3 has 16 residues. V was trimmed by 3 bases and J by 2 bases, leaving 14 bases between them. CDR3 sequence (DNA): TGTGCCAGCAGTGATGGGGGGGCAGTACCTGGAAACACCATATATTTT. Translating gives CASSDGGAVPGNTIYF.

This CDR3 reads CASSYGRQEGYTF. The DNA of the CDR3 is TGTGCCAGCAGTTACGGTAGGCAGGAAGGCTACACCTTC. V is TRBV6-6 and J is TRBJ1-2, with D hard to call. Germline V gives CDR1 MNHNY, CDR2 SVGAGI (reference sequence). This CDR3 has 13 amino acids. Trimming removed 2 bases from V and 8 bases from J, with 12 bases in between.

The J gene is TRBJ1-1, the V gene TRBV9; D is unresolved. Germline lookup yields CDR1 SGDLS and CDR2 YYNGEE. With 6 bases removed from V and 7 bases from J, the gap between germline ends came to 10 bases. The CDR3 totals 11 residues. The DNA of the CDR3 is TGTGCCAGCATGGGTGGAGGTGAAGCTTTCTTT. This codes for CASMGGGEAFF.

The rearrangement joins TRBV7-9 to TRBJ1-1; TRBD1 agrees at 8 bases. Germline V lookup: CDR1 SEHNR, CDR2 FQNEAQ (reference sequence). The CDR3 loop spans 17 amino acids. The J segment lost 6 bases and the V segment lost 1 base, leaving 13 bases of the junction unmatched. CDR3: CASSLGQGQLGSPEAFF. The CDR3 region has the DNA TGTGCCAGCAGCTTAGGACAGGGGCAACTGGGATCCCCTGAAGCTTTCTTT.

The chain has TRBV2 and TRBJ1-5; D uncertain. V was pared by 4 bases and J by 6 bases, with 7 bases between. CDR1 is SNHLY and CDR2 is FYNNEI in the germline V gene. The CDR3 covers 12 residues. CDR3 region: CASSGGPQPQHF. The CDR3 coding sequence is TGTGCCAGCAGTGGAGGTCCTCAGCCCCAGCATTTT.

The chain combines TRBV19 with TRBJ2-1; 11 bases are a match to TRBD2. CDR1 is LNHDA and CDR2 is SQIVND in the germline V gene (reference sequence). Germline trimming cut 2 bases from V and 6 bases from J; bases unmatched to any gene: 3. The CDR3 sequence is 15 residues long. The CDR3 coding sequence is TGTGCCAGTAGTATACGACTAGCGGGACGCAATGAGCAGTTCTTC. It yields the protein CASSIRLAGRNEQFF.

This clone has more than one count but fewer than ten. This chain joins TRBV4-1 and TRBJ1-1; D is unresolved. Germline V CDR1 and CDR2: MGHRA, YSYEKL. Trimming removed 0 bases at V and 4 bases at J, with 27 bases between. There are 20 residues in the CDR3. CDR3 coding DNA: TGCGCCAGCAGCCAAGAGTTCGGGAAGAGTAGGACGGGATCTATCACTGAAGCTTTCTTT. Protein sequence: CASSQEFGKSRTGSITEAFF.

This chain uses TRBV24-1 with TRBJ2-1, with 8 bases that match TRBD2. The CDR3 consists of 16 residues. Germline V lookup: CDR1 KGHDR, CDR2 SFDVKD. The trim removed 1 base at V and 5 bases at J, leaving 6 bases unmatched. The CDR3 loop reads CATSDFSAGDNNEQFF. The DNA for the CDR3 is TGTGCCACCAGTGATTTTTCAGCGGGAGACAACAATGAGCAGTTCTTC.

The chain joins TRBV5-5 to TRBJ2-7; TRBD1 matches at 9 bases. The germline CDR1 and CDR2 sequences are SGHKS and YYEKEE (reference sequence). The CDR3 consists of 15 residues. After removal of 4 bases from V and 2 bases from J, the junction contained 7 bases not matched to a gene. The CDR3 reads CASSTTGTGTYEQYF. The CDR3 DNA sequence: TGTGCCAGCAGCACTACCGGGACAGGGACCTACGAGCAGTACTTC.

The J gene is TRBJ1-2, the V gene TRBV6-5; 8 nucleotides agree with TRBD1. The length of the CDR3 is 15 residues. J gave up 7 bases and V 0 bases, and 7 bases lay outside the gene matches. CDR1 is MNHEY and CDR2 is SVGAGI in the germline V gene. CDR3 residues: CASSYSRQGAGGYTF. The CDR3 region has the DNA TGTGCCAGCAGTTACTCGCGGCAGGGGGCCGGTGGCTACACCTTC.

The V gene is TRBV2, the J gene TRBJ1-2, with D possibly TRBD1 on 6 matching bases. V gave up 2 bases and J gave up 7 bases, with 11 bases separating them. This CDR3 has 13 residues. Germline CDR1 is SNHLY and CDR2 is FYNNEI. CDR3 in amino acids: CASSEQGNAGYTF. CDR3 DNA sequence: TGTGCCAGCAGTGAACAGGGGAACGCTGGCTACACCTTC.

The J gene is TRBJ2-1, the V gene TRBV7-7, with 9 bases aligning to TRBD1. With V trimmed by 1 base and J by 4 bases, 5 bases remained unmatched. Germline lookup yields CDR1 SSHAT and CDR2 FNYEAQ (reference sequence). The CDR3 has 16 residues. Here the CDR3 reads CASSLGGTGNYNEQFF. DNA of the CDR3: TGTGCCAGCAGCTTAGGGGGGACAGGGAATTACAATGAGCAGTTCTTC. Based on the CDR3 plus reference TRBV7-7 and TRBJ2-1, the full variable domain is GAGVSQSPRYKVTKRGQDVTLRCDPISSHATLYWYQQALGQGPEFLTYFNYEAQPDKSGLPSDRFSAERPEGSISTLTIQRTEQRDSAMYRCASSLGGTGNYNEQFFGPGTRLTVL.

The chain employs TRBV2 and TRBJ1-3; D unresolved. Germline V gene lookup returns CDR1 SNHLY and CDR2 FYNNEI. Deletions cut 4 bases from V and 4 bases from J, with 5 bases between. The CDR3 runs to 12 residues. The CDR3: CASSAVGNTIYF. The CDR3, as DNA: TGTGCCAGCAGTGCCGTAGGAAACACCATATATTTT.

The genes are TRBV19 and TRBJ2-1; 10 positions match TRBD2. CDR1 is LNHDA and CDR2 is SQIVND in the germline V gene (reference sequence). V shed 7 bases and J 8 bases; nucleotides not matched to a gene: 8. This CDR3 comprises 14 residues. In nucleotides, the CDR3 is TGTGCCAGTACCAGCGGGAGGGCCGGGGATGAGCAGTTCTTC. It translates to CASTSGRAGDEQFF.

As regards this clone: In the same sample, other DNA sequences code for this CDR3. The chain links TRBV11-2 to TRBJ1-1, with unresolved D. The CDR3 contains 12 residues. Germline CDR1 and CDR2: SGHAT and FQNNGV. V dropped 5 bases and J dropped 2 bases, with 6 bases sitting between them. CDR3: CASSPLNTEAFF. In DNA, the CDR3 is TGTGCCAGCAGCCCCTTAAACACTGAAGCTTTCTTT.

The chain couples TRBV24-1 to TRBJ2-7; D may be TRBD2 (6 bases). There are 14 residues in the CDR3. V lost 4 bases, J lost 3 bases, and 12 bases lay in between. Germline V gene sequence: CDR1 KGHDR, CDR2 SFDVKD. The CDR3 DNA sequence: TGTGCCACCAGTGAATCCGGGAGCCTCTACGAGCAGTACTTC. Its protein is CATSESGSLYEQYF.

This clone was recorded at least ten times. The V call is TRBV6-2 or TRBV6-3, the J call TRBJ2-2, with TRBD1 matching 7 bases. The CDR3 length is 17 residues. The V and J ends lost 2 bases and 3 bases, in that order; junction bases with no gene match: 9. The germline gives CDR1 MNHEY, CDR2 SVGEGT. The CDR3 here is CASSYQGTEHHTGELFF. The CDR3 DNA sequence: TGTGCCAGCAGTTACCAAGGGACAGAACATCACACCGGGGAGCTGTTTTTT.

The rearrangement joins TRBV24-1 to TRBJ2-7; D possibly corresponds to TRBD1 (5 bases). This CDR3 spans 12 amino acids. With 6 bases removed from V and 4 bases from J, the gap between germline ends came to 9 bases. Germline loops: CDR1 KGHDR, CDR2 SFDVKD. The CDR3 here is CATSLPGYEQYF. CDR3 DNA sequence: TGTGCCACCAGTCTACCAGGGTACGAGCAGTACTTC.